This note documents a single TCR beta chain sequence. Its antigen is as yet unknown. Germline-derived CDR1 and CDR2 are SGHDN and FVKESK. The CDR3 runs 16 residues. Trimming at V came to 1 base and at J to 3 bases, leaving 6 bases not matched to a gene. This sample stems from a study of OX40 agonist ivuxolimab in advanced cancers. Study information: The study treated patients with ivuxolimab, an agonistic anti-OX40 (CD134) antibody. While on treatment, patients had intravenous ivuxolimab at 0.01 to 10 mg/kg every 2 weeks. Whole-study results and caveats: Dosing at 0.1 to 3.0 mg/kg was accompanied by clonal expansion of CD4+ and CD8+ blood T cells by week 6.

At cycle 4 day 1, cycle 7 day 1, and baseline, blood was sampled. Using immunoSEQ multiplex PCR, the repertoire was profiled, and TCRdb retains in-frame clones only, with some absent. The data contain 100,000 to 150,000 clones, about 94% of them singletons. This chain joins TRBV14 and TRBJ2-1, with 7 positions matching TRBD2. The starting material was CD4+ or CD8+ T cells sorted from blood, obtained in a trial of the OX40 agonist ivuxolimab. This TCR was recovered from an adult with an advanced solid tumor such as melanoma, head and neck, liver or kidney cancer. CDR3 sequence (DNA): TGTGCCAGCAGCCAAGGTTTTCTAGCGGTCTACAATGAGCAGTTCTTC. This codes for CASSQGFLAVYNEQFF.